Listed below are T cell receptor beta chains from one sample, sequenced in a study of vaccination and CD4 T cells after COVID-19. These receptors' targets are unknown. A single record per CDR3 protein comes from TCRdb applying MiXCR to the PCR reads. The sample lists some 15,000 distinct CDR3 sequences; under 40% were seen once. The sequenced material came from cultured CD4+ T cells from blood. These receptors were collected from a human donor with COVID-19. The CDR3 runs from the conserved cysteine through the conserved F or W. The D gene is left open where the match is weak. Not every row has a clone size; where given, it reads once, few, many or a size class.

v_call: TRBV15; j_call: TRBJ1-4; clone_size: NA; d_call: NA; cdr3_nt: TGTGCCACCAGCAGAGGTTTGGGAACTAATGAAAAACTGTTTTTT; cdr3_aa: CATSRGLGTNEKLFF
v_call: TRBV4-3; j_call: TRBJ1-1; clone_size: NA; d_call: NA; cdr3_nt: TGCGCCAGCAGCCAAGGCGTAATTAGCGGGGCGAACACTGAAGCTTTCTTT; cdr3_aa: CASSQGVISGANTEAFF
v_call: TRBV28; j_call: TRBJ2-7; clone_size: few; d_call: NA; cdr3_nt: TGTGCCAGCAGTTTTTTTGGGTCTCGCTCCTACGAGCAGTACTTC; cdr3_aa: CASSFFGSRSYEQYF
v_call: TRBV21-1; j_call: TRBJ2-7; clone_size: NA; d_call: NA; cdr3_nt: TGTCCCGGGACAGGGGTCGGCGAGCAGTACTTC; cdr3_aa: CPGTGVGEQYF
v_call: TRBV9; j_call: TRBJ1-2; clone_size: few; d_call: NA; cdr3_nt: TGTGCCAGCAGCCCCGGGGACACCGCGCGCTATGGCTACACCTTC; cdr3_aa: CASSPGDTARYGYTF
v_call: TRBV3-1; j_call: TRBJ1-2; clone_size: NA; d_call: TRBD1; cdr3_nt: TGTGCCAGCAGCCAAGGGAGGTACAGGGGCATCAACTATGGCTACACCTTC; cdr3_aa: CASSQGRYRGINYGYTF
v_call: TRBV20-1; j_call: TRBJ2-3; clone_size: few; d_call: NA; cdr3_nt: TGCAGTGCTAGAGATCCAACCAGACCAGATACGCAGTATTTT; cdr3_aa: CSARDPTRPDTQYF
v_call: TRBV30; j_call: TRBJ1-5; clone_size: NA; d_call: NA; cdr3_nt: TGTGCCTGGGACCAAGATACAGGGACTATAGGTCAGCCCCAGCATTTT; cdr3_aa: CAWDQDTGTIGQPQHF
v_call: TRBV20-1; j_call: TRBJ2-5; clone_size: few; d_call: NA; cdr3_nt: TGCAGTGCTAGAGATCTAACTAATCAAGAGACCCAGTACTTC; cdr3_aa: CSARDLTNQETQYF
v_call: TRBV5-5; j_call: TRBJ2-1; clone_size: NA; d_call: TRBD2; cdr3_nt: TGTGCCAGCAGCTTTCAGGGCGGGGGGGCATATGAGCAGTTCTTC; cdr3_aa: CASSFQGGGAYEQFF
v_call: TRBV28; j_call: TRBJ2-7; clone_size: NA; d_call: NA; cdr3_nt: TGTGCCAGCAGCCCTAGACGGGAAACCTACGAGCAGTACTTC; cdr3_aa: CASSPRRETYEQYF
v_call: TRBV20-1; j_call: TRBJ2-5; clone_size: NA; d_call: TRBD2; cdr3_nt: TGCAGTGCTAGGGCTAGCGGGCAAGAGACCCAGTACTTC; cdr3_aa: CSARASGQETQYF
v_call: TRBV7-8; j_call: TRBJ2-1; clone_size: NA; d_call: NA; cdr3_nt: TGTGCCAGCAGCTTAGCGAAGGCCGGAAGCTCCTACAATGAGCAGTTCTTC; cdr3_aa: CASSLAKAGSSYNEQFF
v_call: TRBV2; j_call: TRBJ2-5; clone_size: NA; d_call: TRBD2; cdr3_nt: TGTGCCAGCAGGGGTCTAGCGGTGTACCAAGAGACCCAGTACTTC; cdr3_aa: CASRGLAVYQETQYF
v_call: TRBV6-1; j_call: TRBJ2-5; clone_size: few; d_call: NA; cdr3_nt: TGTGCCAGCAGCCCAAAGGGCATCTGGACCCAGTACTTC; cdr3_aa: CASSPKGIWTQYF
v_call: TRBV6-1; j_call: TRBJ2-7; clone_size: few; d_call: NA; cdr3_nt: TGTGCCAGCAGCAATTCGGGAAGTACCTACGAGCAGTACTTC; cdr3_aa: CASSNSGSTYEQYF
v_call: TRBV25-1; j_call: TRBJ1-1; clone_size: NA; d_call: TRBD1; cdr3_nt: TGTGCCAGCCGATGGTCGCACAGGGGGCCAAAAGGGATGGCTGAAGCTTTCTTT; cdr3_aa: CASRWSHRGPKGMAEAFF
v_call: TRBV9; j_call: TRBJ2-7; clone_size: once; d_call: TRBD1; cdr3_nt: TGTGCCAGCAGCGTGGGACAGGGGGCAGGGTACGAGCAGTACTTC; cdr3_aa: CASSVGQGAGYEQYF
v_call: TRBV20-1; j_call: TRBJ2-7; clone_size: NA; d_call: TRBD1; cdr3_nt: TGCAGTGCTAGAGACCCGACAGGGGGGCCCTACGAGCAGTACTTC; cdr3_aa: CSARDPTGGPYEQYF
v_call: TRBV20-1; j_call: TRBJ1-2; clone_size: NA; d_call: TRBD1; cdr3_nt: TGCAGTGCTAGAGACCCATGGGACAGGGGGGCTGGCTACACCTTC; cdr3_aa: CSARDPWDRGAGYTF
v_call: TRBV6-1; j_call: TRBJ1-1; clone_size: few; d_call: NA; cdr3_nt: TGTGCCAGCAGTGTCCCAGTGACAGGCATGAACACTGAAGCTTTCTTT; cdr3_aa: CASSVPVTGMNTEAFF
v_call: TRBV6-1; j_call: TRBJ2-5; clone_size: once; d_call: TRBD2; cdr3_nt: TGTGCCAGCAGTGAATTGGGACTAGCGGGGCCCCAGTACTTC; cdr3_aa: CASSELGLAGPQYF
v_call: TRBV27; j_call: TRBJ2-3; clone_size: few; d_call: TRBD2; cdr3_nt: TGTGCCAGCAGTTTTCTGACTAGCGGACACACAGATACGCAGTATTTT; cdr3_aa: CASSFLTSGHTDTQYF
v_call: TRBV19; j_call: TRBJ2-5; clone_size: NA; d_call: TRBD2; cdr3_nt: TGTGCCAGTAGTGGGGGACTAGCGGAAGAGACCCAGTACTTC; cdr3_aa: CASSGGLAEETQYF